This entry lists 27 T cell receptor beta chains sequenced from one sample in a study of a mutant IDH1 vaccine in newly diagnosed glioma. Time point meaning: week 5, during vaccination. Every single dose of the vaccine, 300 ug of mutant IDH1 20-mer peptide, came with topical imiquimod. Antigen specificity for these receptors is unknown. Produced via immunoSEQ multiplex PCR; TCRdb's table is partial and in-frame only. In the table there are approximately 40,000 clones, approximately 80% of which are singletons. Specimen: PBMCs, collected from a glioma patient whose treatment included an IDH1 peptide vaccine. The source is a man between 40 and 49 years old with glioma.

This chain links TRBV18 with TRBJ1-5; D may be TRBD1 (5 bases). Trimming pared 5 bases from V and 2 bases from J, leaving 10 bases between. The germline CDR1 and CDR2 sequences are KGHSH and LQKENI. This CDR3 comprises 14 residues. CDR3: CASSSGGGNQPQHF. DNA for the CDR3: TGTGCCAGCTCATCCGGGGGGGGCAATCAGCCCCAGCATTTT.

The chain is built from TRBV6-1 and TRBJ1-6, with TRBD1 matching 9 bases. Losses at the gene ends were 4 bases for V and 10 bases for J; bases not matched to a gene: 8. The CDR3 covers 15 residues. The germline V gene has CDR1 MNHNS and CDR2 SASEGT. CDR3 amino acids: CASSGPQGARSPLHF. The CDR3 DNA is TGTGCCAGCAGTGGGCCACAGGGGGCGAGATCACCCCTCCACTTT.

This clone was observed a few times. CDR3 bases: TGTGCCAGCAGTCGGTGGGGAGAGACCCAGTACTTC. Translating gives CASSRWGETQYF. The J gene is TRBJ2-5, the V gene TRBV6-1; D unresolved. The CDR3 runs 12 residues. Germline V lookup: CDR1 MNHNS, CDR2 SASEGT. Trimming took off 5 bases at V and 4 bases at J, with 8 bases between the two ends.

The V call is TRBV6-5, the J call TRBJ1-6; 8 nucleotides match TRBD1. Per the germline V gene, CDR1 is MNHEY and CDR2 is SVGAGI. V lost 0 bases to trimming and J lost 9 bases; unmatched junction nucleotides: 4. CDR3 length: 15 amino acids. The CDR3 nucleotides read TGTGCCAGCAGTTACTCAGGACAGGGTTTTTCACCCCTCCACTTT. It is translated as CASSYSGQGFSPLHF.

V gene TRBV30 combines with J gene TRBJ2-2; 10 bases are a match to TRBD1. The length of the CDR3 is 15 residues. Germline CDR1 reads GTSNPN; CDR2 reads SVGIG (reference sequence). V shed 8 bases and J 6 bases; nucleotides not matched to a gene: 12. This CDR3 reads CAETRGTGVSGELFF. The DNA of the CDR3 is TGTGCCGAAACTAGGGGGACAGGGGTGTCCGGGGAGCTGTTTTTT. The full variable domain, with the rest looked up from reference TRBV30 and TRBJ2-2, is SQTIHQWPATLVQPVGSPLSLECTVEGTSNPNLYWYRQAAGRGLQLLFYSVGIGQISSEVPQNLSASRPQDRQFILSSKKLLLSDSGFYLCAETRGTGVSGELFFGEGSRLTVL.

The CDR3, as DNA: TGTGCCAGCAGCAACCCTAACTATGGCTACACCTTC. It translates to CASSNPNYGYTF. The chain has TRBV21-1 and TRBJ1-2. TRBV21-1 is given as a pseudogene. CDR3 length: 12 amino acids.

The chain recombines TRBV6-1 with TRBJ1-5, with TRBD1 identical over 11 bases. CDR3 length: 16 residues. V dropped 4 bases and J dropped 6; count of bases not matched to a gene: 8. Germline V gene sequence: CDR1 MNHNS, CDR2 SASEGT. CDR3 in DNA: TGTGCCAGCAGTGGAGGGACAGGGGGGCCCCGTCAGCCCCAGCATTTT. It translates to CASSGGTGGPRQPQHF.

V gene TRBV27 combines with J gene TRBJ2-7; D may be TRBD1 (6 bases). Deletions cut 6 bases from V and 2 bases from J, with 14 bases between. The length of the CDR3 is 14 residues. CDR1 is MNHEY and CDR2 is SMNVEV in the germline V gene (reference sequence). CDR3 sequence (DNA): TGTGCCAGCAGGATCCACAGGGCTACCTACGAGCAGTACTTC. It codes for CASRIHRATYEQYF.

This clone was detected only once. This rearrangement joins TRBV7-9 to TRBJ2-2; D remains ambiguous. Germline CDR1 SEHNR, CDR2 FQNEAQ (reference sequence). The CDR3 covers 13 residues. With 2 bases removed from V and 3 bases from J, the gap between germline ends came to 4 bases. CDR3 residues: CASSLFDTGELFF. The DNA for the CDR3 is TGTGCCAGCAGCTTATTCGACACCGGGGAGCTGTTTTTT.

The rearrangement links TRBV6-1 to TRBJ1-6; unclear D gene. Trimming left V 1 base short and J 9 bases short, with 13 bases between. The CDR3 totals 15 residues. Germline CDR1 reads MNHNS; CDR2 reads SASEGT. The CDR3: CASSEDLDGSSPLHF. In nucleotides, the CDR3 is TGTGCCAGCAGTGAAGATTTGGACGGAAGTTCACCCCTCCACTTT.

The chain recombines TRBV6-5 with TRBJ1-1, with D hard to call. Trimming stripped 0 bases from V and 1 base from J, with 3 bases between. The CDR3 covers 13 residues. The germline V gene encodes CDR1 MNHEY and CDR2 SVGAGI. The CDR3 DNA sequence: TGTGCCAGCAGTTACTCGACGAACACTGAAGCTTTCTTT. The encoded protein is CASSYSTNTEAFF.

V is TRBV29-1 and J is TRBJ1-2, with D possibly TRBD1 on 5 matching bases. The CDR3 covers 15 residues. The germline V gene encodes CDR1 SQVTM and CDR2 ANQGSEA. In DNA, the CDR3 is TGCGTCACGAGTGGGGCCTCCCCCGCTAACTATGGCTACACCTTC. This encodes CVTSGASPANYGYTF. Using reference TRBV29-1 and TRBJ1-2 for the parts outside the CDR3, the full variable domain is SAVISQKPSRDICQRGTSLTIQCQVDSQVTMMFWYRQQPGQSLTLIATANQGSEATYESGFVIDKFPISRPNLTFSTLTVSNMSPEDSSIYLCVTSGASPANYGYTFGSGTRLTVV.

The chain links TRBV7-9 to TRBJ2-2, with a possible D match to TRBD1 (5 bases). The V gene lost 2 bases and the J gene lost 2 bases, with 15 bases spanning the gap. Germline V gene data show CDR1 as SEHNR and CDR2 as FQNEAQ (reference sequence). CDR3 length: 17 residues. In DNA form, the CDR3 reads TGTGCCAGCAGCTTATTATCCAGGGCTGTTAACACCGGGGAGCTGTTTTTT. It codes for CASSLLSRAVNTGELFF.

This clone has a single count. The V call is TRBV4-1, the J call TRBJ2-7; 8 bases map to TRBD1. The V gene end was trimmed by 6 bases and the J gene end by 3 bases; junction bases not matched to a gene: 7. The CDR3 spans 14 residues. Germline V gene sequence: CDR1 MGHRA, CDR2 YSYEKL. As DNA, the CDR3 is TGCGCCAGCAGTCCCGGGACAGGCAACTACGAGCAGTACTTC. Amino acid sequence: CASSPGTGNYEQYF.

The CDR3 loop is CASTSPTASSYNSPLHF. The CDR3 bases are TGTGCCAGCACCTCCCCTACAGCCAGCTCCTATAATTCACCCCTCCACTTT. The genes are TRBV7-9 and TRBJ1-6; no clear D gene. CDR3 length equals 17 residues. V dropped 7 bases and J dropped 0 bases, with 16 bases sitting between them. Germline lookup yields CDR1 SEHNR and CDR2 FQNEAQ (reference sequence).

The chain combines TRBV2 with TRBJ2-7, with a weak D call TRBD1 (6 bases). Trimming pared 5 bases from V and 6 bases from J, leaving 20 bases between. CDR3 length equals 15 residues. CDR1 and CDR2 from the germline V gene are SNHLY and FYNNEI. The CDR3 DNA follows: TGTGCCAGCAGTAACACAGGGAAAGTTTTTGGCGAGCAGTACTTC. Translation: CASSNTGKVFGEQYF.

J is TRBJ1-2 and V is TRBV14; possibly TRBD1 for D (6 bases). CDR3 length equals 12 residues. From germline, CDR1 is SGHDN and CDR2 FVKESK. Trimming pared 5 bases from V and 8 bases from J, leaving 12 bases between. The CDR3 sequence: CASSDTGYGYTF. As DNA, the CDR3 is TGTGCCAGCAGCGACACAGGGTACGGCTACACCTTC. The variable domain in full, with the rest retrieved from reference TRBV14 and TRBJ1-2, is EAGVTQFPSHSVIEKGQTVTLRCDPISGHDNLYWYRRVMGKEIKFLLHFVKESKQDESGMPNNRFLAERTGGTYSTLKVQPAELEDSGVYFCASSDTGYGYTFGSGTRLTVV.

The chain links TRBV30 to TRBJ2-2, with D perhaps matching TRBD2 (6 bases). Per germline, CDR1 GTSNPN and CDR2 SVGIG (reference sequence). Trimming took off 3 bases at V and 1 base at J, with 18 bases between the two ends. The CDR3 is 17 amino acids. CDR3 loop: CAWRTGEWTLNTGELFF. CDR3 in DNA: TGTGCCTGGAGAACGGGGGAATGGACACTGAACACCGGGGAGCTGTTTTTT.

This chain uses TRBV6-5 with TRBJ2-7; no reliable D call. The germline V gene encodes CDR1 MNHEY and CDR2 SVGAGI. V lost 2 bases to trimming and J lost 5 bases, with 13 bases between them. The CDR3 is made up of 14 amino acids. The CDR3 here is CASSYAPGFNEQYF. The CDR3 DNA reads TGTGCCAGCAGTTACGCTCCAGGTTTTAACGAGCAGTACTTC.

The chain couples TRBV7-2 to TRBJ1-6; D not certain. In germline, CDR1 is SGHTA, CDR2 FQGNSA. The CDR3 contains 16 residues. Trimming pared 1 base from V and 0 bases from J, leaving 7 bases between. The DNA for the CDR3 is TGTGCCAGCAGCTTAGGATCGGGCTCCTATAATTCACCCCTCCACTTT. Translated, it gives CASSLGSGSYNSPLHF.

This clone was counted once. The chain combines TRBV11-2 with TRBJ1-6; TRBD1 matches at 8 bases. Germline CDR1 is SGHAT and CDR2 is FQNNGV. The V segment lost 6 bases and the J segment 6 bases; nucleotides outside the gene matches: 13. CDR3 length: 17 amino acids. Here the CDR3 DNA reads TGTGCCAGCAGAGGGACAGGATCCTATATTGGTAATTCACCCCTCCACTTT. This translates into CASRGTGSYIGNSPLHF.

V is TRBV5-1 and J is TRBJ1-2; 7 bases align to TRBD1. Looked up from germline, CDR1 is SGHRS and CDR2 is YFSETQ. V gave up 4 bases and J gave up 8 bases; unmatched junction bases: 8. The CDR3 spans 13 residues. CDR3 DNA sequence: TGCGCCAGCAGCCGACAGGGTTCGTGGGGCTACACCTTC. Protein: CASSRQGSWGYTF.

There are a few counts of this clone. The chain joins TRBV4-1 to TRBJ1-2, with 7 bases lining up with TRBD1. The V gene's germline CDR1 is MGHRA and CDR2 YSYEKL. This CDR3 comprises 18 residues. With 1 base clipped from V and 4 bases from J, the junction kept 15 bases outside the gene matches. CDR3 protein: CASSQVWPTQRQGYGYTF. As DNA, the CDR3 is TGCGCCAGCAGCCAAGTTTGGCCTACCCAGCGACAGGGCTATGGCTACACCTTC.

The chain carries TRBV5-4 and TRBJ2-1, with 9 bases matching TRBD1. V was clipped by 4 bases and J by 10 bases; unmatched bases: 6. This CDR3 has 13 residues. Germline V gene sequence: CDR1 SGHNT, CDR2 YYREEE (reference sequence). CDR3 coding DNA: TGTGCCAGCAGCCTGGGGACAGGGTACGAGCAGTTCTTC. This translates into CASSLGTGYEQFF.

J is TRBJ1-4 and V is TRBV19, with a possible D match to TRBD1 (6 bases). V was trimmed by 6 bases and J by 4 bases, leaving 12 bases between them. CDR3 length: 14 amino acids. Germline CDR1 is LNHDA and CDR2 is SQIVND (reference sequence). The CDR3: CASSFDRLNEKLFF. In DNA form, the CDR3 reads TGTGCCAGTAGCTTCGACAGGCTTAATGAAAAACTGTTTTTT.

This clone was recorded a few times. This chain links TRBV6-1 with TRBJ1-2, with 8 positions matching TRBD1. The CDR3 totals 13 residues. J lost 7 bases, V lost 3 bases, and 4 bases had no gene match. Germline loops: CDR1 MNHNS, CDR2 SASEGT. CDR3 sequence: CASSDAGGFGYTF. CDR3 coding DNA: TGTGCCAGCAGTGATGCAGGGGGCTTTGGCTACACCTTC.

This clone was found a few times. The CDR3 region is CASSSWEGRNTEAFF. The CDR3 DNA follows: TGTGCCAGCAGTAGCTGGGAGGGGAGGAACACTGAAGCTTTCTTT. This chain connects TRBV6-5 to TRBJ1-1, with a possible D match to TRBD1 (5 bases). There are 15 residues in the CDR3. The germline CDR1 and CDR2 sequences are MNHEY and SVGAGI. The V gene lost 5 bases and the J gene lost 1 base, with 14 bases spanning the gap.